This T cell receptor (beta chain) is drawn from a study of OX40 agonist ivuxolimab in advanced cancers. Here immunoSEQ multiplex PCR was the method, and the copy in TCRdb shows in-frame clones only, minus some. The sample holds over 60,000 clones; about 90% are singletons and the top ten take under 2%. Trimming shortened V by 3 bases and J by 11 bases, and 10 bases separated the two germline ends. The germline CDR1 and CDR2 sequences are MNHEY and SMNVEV (reference sequence). This CDR3 spans 11 amino acids. The specimen was CD4+ or CD8+ T cells sorted from blood, collected in a trial of the OX40 agonist ivuxolimab. This sequence joins TRBV27 and TRBJ1-1, with D possibly being TRBD1 (6 bases). This clonotype originated in an adult with an advanced solid tumor such as melanoma, head and neck, liver or kidney cancer. CDR3 sequence reads: CASSLGGRAFF. The CDR3 bases are TGTGCCAGCAGTTTGGGGGGGCGGGCTTTCTTT.